This TCR beta chain was recorded in a study of T cell responses to AZD1222 COVID-19 vaccine. Study results and caveats: Repertoire samples came only from after the peak T cell response. It should be noted that donors were predominantly white British and more often female, and clonal diversity was possibly underestimated.

Using immunoSEQ multiplex PCR, the repertoire was profiled, and TCRdb retains in-frame clones only, with some absent. Among around 100,000 clones listed, approximately 86% were seen once. To note about this clone: What it binds is not known.

CDR1 is MDHEN, CDR2 SYDVKM, per germline. V lost 3 bases and J 2 bases, leaving 20 bases between the germline ends. CDR3 length: 17 residues. The chain recombines TRBV28 with TRBJ2-7; D possibly matches TRBD1 or TRBD2 (6 bases each). The receptor comes from an adult who received the MenACWY meningococcal vaccine as a control. This sample comprised peripheral blood, obtained 28 days after the second dose of the MenACWY control vaccine. CDR3 bases: TGTGCCAGCAGTTTTGATGTGGGGGGACATCAAACCTACGAGCAGTACTTC. Its protein is CASSFDVGGHQTYEQYF.